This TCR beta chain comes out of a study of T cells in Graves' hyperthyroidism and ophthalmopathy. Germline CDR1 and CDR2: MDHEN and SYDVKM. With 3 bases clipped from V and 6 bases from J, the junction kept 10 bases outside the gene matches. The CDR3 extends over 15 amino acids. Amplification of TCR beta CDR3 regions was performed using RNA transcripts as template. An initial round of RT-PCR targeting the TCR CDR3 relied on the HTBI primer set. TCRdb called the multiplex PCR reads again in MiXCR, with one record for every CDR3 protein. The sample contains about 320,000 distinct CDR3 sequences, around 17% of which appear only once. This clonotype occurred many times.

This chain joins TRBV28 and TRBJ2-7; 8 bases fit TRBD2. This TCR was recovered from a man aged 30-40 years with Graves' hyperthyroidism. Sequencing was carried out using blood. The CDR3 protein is CASSFTGTRVGEQYF. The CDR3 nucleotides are TGTGCCAGCAGTTTTACCGGGACTAGAGTAGGCGAGCAGTACTTC.